The 25 T cell receptor beta chains reported below all come from one sample, sequenced in a study of T cells in Graves' hyperthyroidism and ophthalmopathy. It was RNA transcripts that yielded the amplified TCR beta CDR3 regions. Carried out on the TCR CDR3, a first-round RT-PCR used the HTBI primer set. Using its own MiXCR run on the multiplex PCR reads, TCRdb lists one record per CDR3 protein. This sample carries roughly 700,000 distinct CDR3 sequences, roughly a third of them seen once, and the ten largest clones take around 30%. The sample was blood. The receptor source for this set is a middle-aged woman with Graves' hyperthyroidism.

This clonotype was seen only a few times. J is TRBJ1-3 and V is TRBV4-3; no clear D. Between the trimmed V and J ends, which lost 4 bases and 0 bases, there was a span of 13 bases. Germline CDR1 reads LGHNA; CDR2 reads YSLEER. The CDR3 is 16 amino acids. This CDR3 reads CASSPQAGTSGNTIYF. The CDR3 region has the DNA TGCGCCAGCAGCCCACAAGCTGGAACCTCTGGAAACACCATATATTTT.

This clonotype was picked up many times. The rearrangement uses TRBV29-1 and TRBJ2-7, with D maybe TRBD2 (6 bases). CDR3 length: 15 amino acids. V was shortened by 5 bases and J by 2 bases, with 19 bases between the two germline ends. Germline assignment: CDR1 SQVTM and CDR2 ANQGSEA. CDR3 sequence reads: CSVWGVGSDTYEQYF. CDR3 DNA sequence: TGCAGCGTTTGGGGGGTTGGGAGTGATACCTACGAGCAGTACTTC.

This clonotype has a count of ten or more. The V call is TRBV29-1, the J call TRBJ1-4; TRBD1 aligns across 7 bases. This CDR3 is built from 15 residues. V gave up 3 bases and J gave up 5 bases; unmatched junction bases: 9. The V gene's germline CDR1 is SQVTM and CDR2 ANQGSEA. The CDR3 is CSVDPTGDPNEKLFF. CDR3 nucleotide sequence: TGCAGCGTTGACCCAACAGGGGACCCCAATGAAAAACTGTTTTTT.

The chain links TRBV5-4 to TRBJ1-1; D perhaps matches TRBD1 (5 bases). The CDR3 consists of 14 residues. Germline V CDR1 and CDR2: SGHNT, YYREEE (reference sequence). Trimming left V 4 bases short and J 7 bases short, with 17 bases between. The CDR3 DNA sequence: TGTGCCAGCAGCCCCAGGGACGGAGTTATTGAAGCTTTCTTT. Its protein is CASSPRDGVIEAFF.

The chain couples TRBV7-6 to TRBJ2-7; no clear D. The CDR3 sequence is 15 residues long. Germline loops: CDR1 SGHVS, CDR2 FNYEAQ. V lost 1 base, J lost 7 bases, and 17 bases lay in between. CDR3 nucleotides: TGTGCCAGCAGCTTAGAGGGTGTAGTGTACAATGAGCAGTACTTC. It is translated as CASSLEGVVYNEQYF. Filled out from reference TRBV7-6 and TRBJ2-7, the complete variable domain reads GAGVSQSPRYKVTKRGQDVALRCDPISGHVSLYWYRQALGQGPEFLTYFNYEAQQDKSGLPNDRFSAERPEGSISTLTIQRTEQRDSAMYRCASSLEGVVYNEQYFGPGTRLTVT.

As for this clonotype: A read error may account for a junction end that differs from germline. The gene calls are TRBV5-1 and TRBJ1-2, with no clear D. This CDR3 has 15 amino acids. CDR1 is SGHRS, CDR2 YFSETQ, per germline. The CDR3 DNA reads TGCGCCAGCGGCTTGGCTCTTTCTGCTAACTATGGCTACACCTTC. Amino acids: CASGLALSANYGYTF.

Remarks on this clonotype: This may be a read error: a much more frequent sequence differs by one nucleotide. The V gene is TRBV7-2, the J gene TRBJ1-1; 9 bases fit TRBD1. From germline, CDR1 is SGHTA and CDR2 FQGNSA. The length of the CDR3 is 14 residues. CDR3 sequence reads: CAGSPGQGGPEAFF. Here the CDR3 DNA reads TGTGCCGGCAGCCCGGGACAGGGTGGCCCTGAAGCTTTCTTT.

This clonotype was seen at least ten times. The V and J genes are TRBV9 and TRBJ2-2, with a possible D match to TRBD1 (5 bases). V was trimmed by 5 bases and J by 1 base, leaving 12 bases between them. The CDR3 totals 15 residues. Germline assignment: CDR1 SGDLS and CDR2 YYNGEE. CDR3 nucleotide sequence: TGTGCCAGCAGGCCGGACACACTGAACACCGGGGAGCTGTTTTTT. Its protein is CASRPDTLNTGELFF.

This clonotype showed up just a few times. The rearrangement joins TRBV13 to TRBJ1-1, with D possibly TRBD1 on 6 matching bases. Germline CDR1 reads PRHDT; CDR2 reads FYEKMQ (reference sequence). V was pared by 7 bases and J by 1 base, with 13 bases between. The CDR3 contains 14 residues. CDR3 amino acids: CASTQGSWNTEAFF. The CDR3 DNA sequence: TGTGCCAGCACCCAGGGGTCGTGGAACACTGAAGCTTTCTTT. Full variable domain (remainder filled in from reference TRBV13 and TRBJ1-1): AAGVIQSPRHLIKEKRETATLKCYPIPRHDTVYWYQQGPGQDPQFLISFYEKMQSDKGSIPDRFSAQQFSDYHSELNMSSLELGDSALYFCASTQGSWNTEAFFGQGTRLTVV.

V usage is TRBV20-1 and J usage is TRBJ2-5; 13 bases map to TRBD2. V trimming: 2 bases; J trimming: 3 bases; junction bases outside the gene matches: 3. The CDR3 runs to 15 residues. Germline CDR1 and CDR2: DFQATT and SNEGSKA (reference sequence). In DNA, the CDR3 is TGCAGTGCTAGAATGGGACTAGCGGGGAAAGAGACCCAGTACTTC. Protein product: CSARMGLAGKETQYF.

The sample holds many counts of this clonotype. This CDR3 is CASSTTSGQVKQYF. CDR3 DNA sequence: TGTGCCAGCAGTACCACATCCGGACAGGTCAAGCAGTACTTC. The J gene is TRBJ2-7, the V gene TRBV12-3 or TRBV12-4, with 7 bases that match TRBD1. The CDR3 length is 14 residues. Trimming removed 5 bases from V and 8 bases from J; junction bases left unmatched: 12.

Concerning this clonotype itself: Since the CDR3 does not end with the conserved phenylalanine or tryptophan, this likely comes from a read error. The chain uses TRBV6-1 and TRBJ2-5; D is perhaps TRBD2 (5 bases). Germline V lookup: CDR1 MNHNS, CDR2 SASEGT. V lost 6 bases and J 6 bases, leaving 14 bases between the germline ends. There are 13 residues in the CDR3. CDR3 coding DNA: TGTGCCAGCAGCCCGACGGTCGGGAAGACCCAGTACCTC. Protein: CASSPTVGKTQYL.

This chain joins TRBV6-5 and TRBJ2-7; 11 nucleotides line up with TRBD1. V shed 11 bases and J 3 bases; nucleotides not matched to a gene: 6. There are 13 residues in the CDR3. Germline V gene sequence: CDR1 MNHEY, CDR2 SVGAGI. The CDR3 reads CAGNGTGGYEQYF. For the CDR3, the DNA is TGTGCCGGGAACGGGACAGGGGGCTACGAGCAGTACTTC.

The genes are TRBV12-3 or TRBV12-4 and TRBJ2-7; D not resolved. The CDR3 has 16 residues. V was cut by 0 bases and J by 0 bases, with 12 bases left in between. The CDR3 loop reads CASSLASAATSYEQYF. CDR3 DNA: TGTGCCAGCAGTTTAGCGTCTGCTGCTACCTCCTACGAGCAGTACTTC.

This clonotype was recorded at least ten times. The chain recombines TRBV7-6 with TRBJ1-1, with a tentative D call TRBD1 (5 bases). Deletions cut 5 bases from V and 4 bases from J, with 17 bases between. This CDR3 has 15 amino acids. Looked up from germline, CDR1 is SGHVS and CDR2 is FNYEAQ. The CDR3 DNA reads as TGTGCCAGCAGCCCAGACTGGCAGGGTATCACTGAAGCTTTCTTT. Its translation is CASSPDWQGITEAFF.

The sample holds many counts of this clonotype. This chain uses TRBV7-9 with TRBJ1-2, with 9 bases that match TRBD1. This CDR3 is 14 amino acids long. The germline CDR1 and CDR2 sequences are SEHNR and FQNEAQ (reference sequence). V lost 3 bases to trimming and J lost 4 bases; unmatched junction nucleotides: 3. CDR3 region: CASSFQQGAYGYTF. CDR3 sequence (DNA): TGTGCCAGCAGCTTTCAACAGGGGGCCTATGGCTACACCTTC.

This clonotype has only a few counts. The J gene is TRBJ2-3, the V gene TRBV20-1, with D unresolved. The germline V gene encodes CDR1 DFQATT and CDR2 SNEGSKA (reference sequence). This CDR3 is built from 11 residues. This CDR3 reads CSLRSTDTQYF. DNA of the CDR3: TGCAGCCTACGTTCGACAGATACGCAGTATTTT.

The CDR3 region has the DNA TGCGCCAGCAGCCAGGGAATACAGGGATGGGGGACCCAGTACTTC. Protein: CASSQGIQGWGTQYF. V and J are TRBV4-3 and TRBJ2-5, with TRBD1 as a possible D gene (6 bases). The CDR3 covers 15 residues. Germline values: CDR1 LGHNA, CDR2 YSLEER. V was shortened by 3 bases and J by 7 bases, with 18 bases between the two germline ends.

This clonotype has ten or more counts. The rearrangement joins TRBV20-1 to TRBJ2-7, with unresolved D. V dropped 1 base and J dropped 0 bases, with 7 bases sitting between them. This CDR3 is built from 13 residues. Germline V gives CDR1 DFQATT, CDR2 SNEGSKA (reference sequence). The CDR3 region has the DNA TGCAGTGCTAGAGGGGGAAGCTCCTACGAGCAGTACTTC. It is translated as CSARGGSSYEQYF.

This clonotype was observed at least ten times. V and J are TRBV20-1 and TRBJ2-5; D gene unclear. The V and J ends lost 1 base and 4 bases respectively, with 7 bases between them. CDR3 size: 12 residues. Germline V CDR1 and CDR2: DFQATT, SNEGSKA (reference sequence). The CDR3 sequence is CSARGVRETQYF. CDR3 nucleotide sequence: TGCAGTGCTAGAGGAGTGAGAGAGACCCAGTACTTC.

In this sample, this clonotype turned up once. V gene TRBV2 combines with J gene TRBJ1-5, with 7 bases matching TRBD1. V shed 3 bases, J shed 9 bases, and the junction held 5 bases outside the gene matches. Germline CDR1 and CDR2: SNHLY and FYNNEI. This CDR3 spans 13 amino acids. CDR3 amino acids: CASSETGRGPQHF. The CDR3 nucleotides read TGTGCCAGCAGTGAGACAGGGAGAGGGCCCCAGCATTTT.

For this clonotype: A read error is likely, as this CDR3 ends without the conserved phenylalanine or tryptophan. This chain uses TRBV7-9 with TRBJ1-5; a possible D gene is TRBD1 (6 bases). The V end lost 5 bases, the J end lost 1 base, and 12 bases lay between the germline ends. The CDR3 has 15 amino acids. Germline CDR1 and CDR2: SEHNR and FQNEAQ (reference sequence). The CDR3 coding sequence is TGTGCCAGCAGCCCTCTGGGGGGCAGCAATCAGCCCCAGCATCTT. Translating it yields CASSPLGGSNQPQHL.

The table lists this clonotype with a few counts. The rearrangement links TRBV29-1 to TRBJ1-4; no definite D call. The CDR3 is 12 residues long. CDR1 SQVTM and CDR2 ANQGSEA come from the germline V gene. V was pared by 3 bases and J by 6 bases, with 8 bases between. The CDR3 DNA sequence: TGCAGCGTTGACGACGGGGATGAAAAACTGTTTTTT. It yields the protein CSVDDGDEKLFF.

The chain joins TRBV6-1 to TRBJ2-7; tentative D call: TRBD2 (7 bases). V was clipped by 6 bases and J by 12 bases, with 18 bases between them. This CDR3 spans 12 amino acids. CDR1 and CDR2 (germline): MNHNS, SASEGT. The CDR3 here is CASRGEGGVPYF. The DNA for the CDR3 is TGTGCCAGCAGGGGGGAGGGGGGAGTCCCGTACTTC.

This clonotype showed up just once. J is TRBJ1-4 and V is TRBV20-1, with unresolved D. This CDR3 is 14 amino acids long. V lost 6 bases and J lost 0, with 11 bases in between. Germline CDR1 and CDR2: DFQATT and SNEGSKA (reference sequence). The chain's CDR3 is CSATDGATNEKLFF. DNA of the CDR3: TGCAGTGCAACGGACGGTGCAACTAATGAAAAACTGTTTTTT.